This T cell receptor (beta chain) came from a study of blood T cell repertoires in COVID-19 (TCRdb year 2020). With regard to the full study: Collaborator samples came from the United States, Italy and Spain and covered acute and convalescent phases of COVID-19. The samples were drawn from the first 160 participants of the ongoing ImmuneRACE study and from 950 to 1,500 subjects provided by 6 global collaborators. Where available, HLA class I and class II types were taken from metadata supplied by the sample provider and were not determined by assay-based typing. The material from the prospective study consisted of cDNA or gDNA derived from T cells, B-cell-depleted T cells, or PBMCs. The repertoires were released in a freely available public database intended as a resource for research on the immune response to SARS-CoV-2. Subjects who had been exposed to COVID-19, were actively infected with it, or had recovered from it provided the deeply sampled blood TCRbeta repertoires that made up the dataset. A de-identified subject ID, COVID-19 status, age in years and sex were almost always included in the sample metadata. Study-wide conclusions, independent of this receptor: The quantity of clinical and demographic metadata differed by source and by participant and was supplied without curation.

From a lookup of the germline V gene (reference sequence), CDR1 and CDR2 are SEHNR and FQNEAQ. Its CDR3 holds 14 amino acids, cysteine through phenylalanine. Of the read, only the CDR3 DNA is kept; its 42 bases are in frame from base 1. TCRbeta CDR3 regions were amplified from genomic DNA by means of the immunoSEQ Assay, a bias-controlled multiplex PCR. As for the original processing: Within the assay, amplification of reference gene primers was used to estimate how many nucleated cells each sample contained. To quantify the absolute abundance of each unique TCRbeta CDR3 rearrangement, sequence reads were collapsed and filtered. For each sample, productive Simpson clonality was calculated by taking the square root of Simpson's diversity index across productive rearrangements. Here the immuneACCESS table is served through TCRdb, limited to in-frame sequences with V and J called. Missing clones are a known gap in these copies; in checked studies unresolved V genes cover under half, and the rest lacks a known reason. V and J calls and clone size are copied from that table; D and trimming were computed from the DNA. The sample data list some 180,000 clones, and 75% to 85% of these were observed just once. Around 10% of the sample comes from the top ten.

At one collaborating source in Seattle, patients were enrolled during active infection and were followed longitudinally through the course of disease. Each collaborating institution followed its own protocols to collect whole blood in K2EDTA tubes. Collaborator samples were shipped for TCRbeta analysis as frozen whole blood, isolated PBMCs, or DNA extracted from either sample type. For this clone: Its antigen has not been determined. Its ends do not fully match the called genes, so a read error is possible.

Sequencing was done on a sample of peripheral blood. The TCR sequence derives from a middle-aged woman with COVID-19, enrolled during active disease. The chain is made from TRBV7-9 and TRBJ2-7; the D gene is possibly TRBD2, with 6 bases matching. The CDR3 here reads CASSLQTSLYGQYF. The DNA reads as follows: TGTGCCAGCAGCCTACAGACTAGTTTATACGGGCAGTACTTC.